These T cell receptor beta chains were read from a single sample in a study of cytomegalovirus exposure and HLA in healthy donors. Data came from immunoSEQ multiplex PCR; TCRdb stores just in-frame clones and leaves some out. The repertoire has about 170,000 clones, roughly 82% of them found once; the top ten carry about 1.4%. Sequenced material: PBMCs. These receptors were obtained from a girl aged 10-17 years in good health and CMV-seropositive. The CDR3 runs from the conserved cysteine through the conserved F or W. Fields, in order: V gene, J gene, D gene, clone size, CDR3 DNA, CDR3 protein. D genes are given only for firm matches. Expanded clones get a size class; other rows say once, few or many, or leave the size out.

TRBV9	TRBJ2-3	TRBD2	-	TGTGCCAGCAGCGCGACGACATTAGCGGGAGCCACAGATACGCAGTATTTT	CASSATTLAGATDTQYF
TRBV30	TRBJ1-2	-	-	TGTGCCTGGGCGCGACAGGCTAACTATGGCTACACCTTC	CAWARQANYGYTF
TRBV5-1	TRBJ1-1	-	once	TGCGCCAGCAGCCCCGAAGCGGGGAGATCTGAAGCTTTCTTT	CASSPEAGRSEAFF
TRBV10-1	TRBJ1-2	-	-	TGCGCCAGCAGCGCTGTACGCGGGTCGGGCTACACCTTC	CASSAVRGSGYTF
TRBV28	TRBJ1-2	-	once	TGTGCCAGCAGTTTACTACGGCGGGTTGGCTATGGCTACACCTTC	CASSLLRRVGYGYTF
TRBV5-4	TRBJ1-1	-	-	TGTGCCAGCAGCTGGGGACAGAACACTGAAGCTTTCTTT	CASSWGQNTEAFF
TRBV7-7	TRBJ1-1	TRBD1	-	TGTGCTAGCAGCTCATCACCGGTCGGGACAGGGGGCATCACTGAAGCTTTCTTT	CASSSSPVGTGGITEAFF
TRBV28	TRBJ1-1	TRBD1	-	TGTGCCAGCAGTGGACAGGGAGTGAACACTGAAGCTTTCTTT	CASSGQGVNTEAFF
TRBV4-2	TRBJ2-5	TRBD2	-	TGTGCCAGCAGCCCCGGGACTACCGAGACCCAGTACTTC	CASSPGTTETQYF
TRBV6-1	TRBJ1-1	-	once	TGTGCCAGCAGCTGGGCCAGGGACACTGAAGCTTTCTTT	CASSWARDTEAFF
TRBV18	TRBJ1-2	-	-	TGTGCCAGCTCACCAAACCCAGGGGACTATGGCTACACCTTC	CASSPNPGDYGYTF
TRBV29-1	TRBJ2-3	TRBD1	-	TGCAGCGGAAGGGACAGGAGAGGTTTCACAGATACGCAGTATTTT	CSGRDRRGFTDTQYF
TRBV28	TRBJ2-3	TRBD2	once	TGTGCCAGCAGTTTGGGCGGGAGTGGCACAGATACGCAGTATTTT	CASSLGGSGTDTQYF
TRBV7-9	TRBJ2-2	TRBD2	-	TGTGCCAGCAGCTTAGCGCCCGGGGGGGCTGACTCCGGGGAGCTGTTTTTT	CASSLAPGGADSGELFF
TRBV4-1	TRBJ1-5	-	-	TGCGCCAGCAGCCAAAATTTCGGGGAATATCAGCCCCAGCATTTT	CASSQNFGEYQPQHF
TRBV28	TRBJ2-1	-	-	TGTGCCAGCGGTTTGGGACCAGCGGGCAACAATGAGCAGTTCTTC	CASGLGPAGNNEQFF
TRBV7-6	TRBJ1-5	-	few	TGTGCCAGCAGCTTAAATCGGGGTACATGGAGCAATCAGCCCCAGCATTTT	CASSLNRGTWSNQPQHF